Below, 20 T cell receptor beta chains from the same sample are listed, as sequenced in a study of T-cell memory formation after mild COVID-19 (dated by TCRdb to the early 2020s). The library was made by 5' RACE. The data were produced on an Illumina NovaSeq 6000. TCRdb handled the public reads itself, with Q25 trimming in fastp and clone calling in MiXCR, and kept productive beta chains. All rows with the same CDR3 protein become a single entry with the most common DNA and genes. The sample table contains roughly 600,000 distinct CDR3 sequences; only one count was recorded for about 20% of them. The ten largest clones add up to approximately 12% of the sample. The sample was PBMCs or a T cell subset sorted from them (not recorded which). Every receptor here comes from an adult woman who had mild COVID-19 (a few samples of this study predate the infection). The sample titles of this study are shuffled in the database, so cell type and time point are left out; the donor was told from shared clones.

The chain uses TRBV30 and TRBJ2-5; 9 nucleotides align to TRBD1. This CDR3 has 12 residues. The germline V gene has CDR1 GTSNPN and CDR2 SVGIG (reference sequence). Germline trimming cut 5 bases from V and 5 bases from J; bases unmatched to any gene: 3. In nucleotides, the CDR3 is TGTGCCTGGGGGACAGGGATCGAGACCCAGTACTTC. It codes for CAWGTGIETQYF.

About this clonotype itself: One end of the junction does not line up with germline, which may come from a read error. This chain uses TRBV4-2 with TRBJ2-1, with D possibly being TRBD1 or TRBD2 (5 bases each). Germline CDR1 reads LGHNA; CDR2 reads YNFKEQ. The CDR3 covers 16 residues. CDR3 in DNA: TGTGCCAGCAGCCAAGAGGGGTGGGACCATTACAATGAGCGGTTCTTC. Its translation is CASSQEGWDHYNERFF.

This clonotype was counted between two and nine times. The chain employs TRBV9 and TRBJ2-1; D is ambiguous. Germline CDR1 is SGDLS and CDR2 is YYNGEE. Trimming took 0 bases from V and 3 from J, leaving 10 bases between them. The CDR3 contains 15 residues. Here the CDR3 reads CASSVDGSLYNEQFF. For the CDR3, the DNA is TGTGCCAGCAGCGTAGATGGGTCCCTCTACAATGAGCAGTTCTTC.

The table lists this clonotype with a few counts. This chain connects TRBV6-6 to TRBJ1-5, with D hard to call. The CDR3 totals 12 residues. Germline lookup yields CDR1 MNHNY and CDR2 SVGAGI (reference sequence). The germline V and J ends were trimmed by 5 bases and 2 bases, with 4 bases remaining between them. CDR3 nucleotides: TGTGCCAGCAGTGTCGGCAATCAGCCCCAGCATTTT. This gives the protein CASSVGNQPQHF.

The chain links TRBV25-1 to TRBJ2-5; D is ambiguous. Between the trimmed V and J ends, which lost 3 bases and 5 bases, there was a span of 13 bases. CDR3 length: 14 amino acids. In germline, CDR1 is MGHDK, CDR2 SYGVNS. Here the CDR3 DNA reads TGTGCCAGCAGTGAGCTGGTCATTTGGGAGACCCAGTACTTC. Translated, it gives CASSELVIWETQYF.

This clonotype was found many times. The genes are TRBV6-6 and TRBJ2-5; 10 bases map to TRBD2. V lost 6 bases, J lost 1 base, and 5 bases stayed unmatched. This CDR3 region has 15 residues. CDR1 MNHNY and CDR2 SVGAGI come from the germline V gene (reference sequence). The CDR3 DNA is TGTGCCAGCAGACCTAGCGGGGGCCCCCAAGAGACCCAGTACTTC. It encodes CASRPSGGPQETQYF.

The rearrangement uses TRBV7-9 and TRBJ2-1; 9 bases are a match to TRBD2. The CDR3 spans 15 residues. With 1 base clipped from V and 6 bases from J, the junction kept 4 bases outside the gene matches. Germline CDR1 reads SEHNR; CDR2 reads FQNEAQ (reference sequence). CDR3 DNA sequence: TGTGCCAGCAGCTTAGAGGGACTAGCCCCCAATGAGCAGTTCTTC. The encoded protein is CASSLEGLAPNEQFF.

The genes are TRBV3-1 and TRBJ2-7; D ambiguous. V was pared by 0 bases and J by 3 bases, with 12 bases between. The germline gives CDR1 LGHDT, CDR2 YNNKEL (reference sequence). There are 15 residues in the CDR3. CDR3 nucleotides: TGTGCCAGCAGCCAAGATTTGGCTGTCCTCTACGAGCAGTACTTC. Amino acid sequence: CASSQDLAVLYEQYF.

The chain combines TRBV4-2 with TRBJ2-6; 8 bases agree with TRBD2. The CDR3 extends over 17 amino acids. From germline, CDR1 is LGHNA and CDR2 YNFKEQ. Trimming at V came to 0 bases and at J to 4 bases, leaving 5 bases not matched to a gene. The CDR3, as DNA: TGTGCCAGCAGCCAAGATCCGGGAGGGCCCGGGGCCAACGTCCTGACTTTC. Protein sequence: CASSQDPGGPGANVLTF.

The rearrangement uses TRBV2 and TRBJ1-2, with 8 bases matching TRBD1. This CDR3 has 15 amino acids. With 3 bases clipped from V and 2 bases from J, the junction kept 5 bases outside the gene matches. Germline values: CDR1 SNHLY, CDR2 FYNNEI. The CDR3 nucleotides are TGTGCCAGCAGTGACCAATCAGGGGGCAACTATGGCTACACCTTC. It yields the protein CASSDQSGGNYGYTF.

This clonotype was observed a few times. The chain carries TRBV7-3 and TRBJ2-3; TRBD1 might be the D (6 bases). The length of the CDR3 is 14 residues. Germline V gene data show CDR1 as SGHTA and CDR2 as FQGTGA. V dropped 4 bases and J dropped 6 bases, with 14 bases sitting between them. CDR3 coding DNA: TGTGCCAGCAGCTCACAGGGTCAGGGGGATACGCAGTATTTT. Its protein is CASSSQGQGDTQYF.

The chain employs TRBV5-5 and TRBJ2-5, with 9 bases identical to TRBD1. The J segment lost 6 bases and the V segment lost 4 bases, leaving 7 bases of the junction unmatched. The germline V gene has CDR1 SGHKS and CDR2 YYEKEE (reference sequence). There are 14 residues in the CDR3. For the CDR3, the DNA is TGTGCCAGCAGCCTGACAGGGGGGGAGAAGACCCAGTACTTC. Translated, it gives CASSLTGGEKTQYF.

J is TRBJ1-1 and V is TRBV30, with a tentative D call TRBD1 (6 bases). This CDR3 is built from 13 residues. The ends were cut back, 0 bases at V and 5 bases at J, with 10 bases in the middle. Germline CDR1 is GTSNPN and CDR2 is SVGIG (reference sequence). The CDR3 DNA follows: TGTGCCTGGAGTGTCGAGGGGGGGACTGAAGCTTTCTTT. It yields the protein CAWSVEGGTEAFF. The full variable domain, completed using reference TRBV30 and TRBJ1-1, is SQTIHQWPATLVQPVGSPLSLECTVEGTSNPNLYWYRQAAGRGLQLLFYSVGIGQISSEVPQNLSASRPQDRQFILSSKKLLLSDSGFYLCAWSVEGGTEAFFGQGTRLTVV.

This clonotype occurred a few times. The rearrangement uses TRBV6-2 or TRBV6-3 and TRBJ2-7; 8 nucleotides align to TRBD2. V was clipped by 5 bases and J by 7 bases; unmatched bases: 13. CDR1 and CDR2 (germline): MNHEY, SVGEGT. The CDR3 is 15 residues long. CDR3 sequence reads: CASSVAGWPVFEQYF. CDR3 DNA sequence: TGTGCCAGCAGTGTAGCGGGATGGCCGGTCTTTGAGCAGTACTTC.

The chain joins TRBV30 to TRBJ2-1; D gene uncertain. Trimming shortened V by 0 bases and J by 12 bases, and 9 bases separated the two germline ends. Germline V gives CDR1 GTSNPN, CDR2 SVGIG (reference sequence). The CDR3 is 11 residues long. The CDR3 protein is CAWSVPNWQFF. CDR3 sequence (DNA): TGTGCCTGGAGTGTTCCCAATTGGCAGTTCTTC.

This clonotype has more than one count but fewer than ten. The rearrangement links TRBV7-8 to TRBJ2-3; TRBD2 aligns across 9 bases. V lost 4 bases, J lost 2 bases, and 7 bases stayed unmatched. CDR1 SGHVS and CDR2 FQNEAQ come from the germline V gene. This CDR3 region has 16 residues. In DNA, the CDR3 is TGTGCCAGCAGCTCGTCGGGCGGGGGGGCCACAGATACGCAGTATTTT. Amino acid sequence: CASSSSGGGATDTQYF.

The CDR3 here is CASSQEGRGAGYGYTF. The DNA of the CDR3 is TGCGCCAGCAGCCAAGAAGGGCGGGGAGCGGGCTATGGCTACACCTTC. The chain joins TRBV4-1 to TRBJ1-2; no reliable D call. CDR1 MGHRA and CDR2 YSYEKL come from the germline V gene. The V and J ends lost 0 bases and 4 bases respectively, with 15 bases between them. CDR3 size: 16 residues.

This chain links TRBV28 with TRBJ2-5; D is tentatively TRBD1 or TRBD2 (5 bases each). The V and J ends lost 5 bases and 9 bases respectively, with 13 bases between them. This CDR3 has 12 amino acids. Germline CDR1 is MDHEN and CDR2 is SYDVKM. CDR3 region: CASSLYEGPQYF. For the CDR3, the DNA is TGTGCCAGCAGTCTCTATGAGGGACCCCAGTACTTC.

Here the CDR3 reads CASSHSTSGGPSQYF. The CDR3 DNA reads TGCGCCAGCAGCCATTCGACTAGCGGGGGTCCTTCGCAGTATTTT. This rearrangement joins TRBV4-1 to TRBJ2-3; 12 bases fit TRBD2. V was clipped by 3 bases and J by 10 bases; unmatched bases: 8. Per germline, CDR1 MGHRA and CDR2 YSYEKL. There are 15 residues in the CDR3.

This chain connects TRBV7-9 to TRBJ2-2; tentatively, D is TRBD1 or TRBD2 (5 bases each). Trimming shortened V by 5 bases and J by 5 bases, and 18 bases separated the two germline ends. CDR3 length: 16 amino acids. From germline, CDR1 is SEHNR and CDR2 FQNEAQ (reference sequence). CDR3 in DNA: TGTGCCAGCAGCCGCCTCGGGGCTAGGGATACCGGGGAGCTGTTTTTT. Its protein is CASSRLGARDTGELFF.